This TCR beta chain stems from a study of T cells in Graves' hyperthyroidism and ophthalmopathy. The overall study: Peripheral blood was acquired at first diagnosis, ahead of any therapy whatsoever.

Germline V lookup: CDR1 PRHDT, CDR2 FYEKMQ (reference sequence). Between the trimmed V and J ends, which lost 6 bases and 6 bases, there was a span of 9 bases. The CDR3 is 12 residues long. Regarding the study as a whole: A model built on 13 V-J features separated ophthalmopathy from stable hyperthyroidism. Blood shared most expanded thyroid clonotypes above 0.001.

This clonotype was picked up many times. Antigen specificity is unknown. Cells are PBMCs isolated from around 10 ml of fresh blood. TCR beta CDR3 regions were amplified from RNA. HTBI primers were employed in a first-round RT-PCR of the TCR CDR3. Using its own MiXCR run on the multiplex PCR reads, TCRdb lists one record per CDR3 protein. The sample carries over 250,000 distinct CDR3 sequences, approximately 21% recorded once. This receptor was obtained from a young man with Graves' ophthalmopathy. The source material was blood. This chain links TRBV13 with TRBJ2-4; the D gene is possibly TRBD2 (6 bases). The CDR3 DNA is TGTGCCAGCAGGCTTAGCGGAAACATTCAGTACTTC. Translated: CASRLSGNIQYF.